The entry below gives a single T cell receptor beta chain sequence along with its context. The antigen is undetermined. The ends were cut back, 0 bases at V and 5 bases at J, with 4 bases in the middle. The CDR3 length is 11 residues. Germline assignment: CDR1 DFQATT and CDR2 SNEGSKA (reference sequence). The data belong to a study of post-analysis software for immune sequencing data. Whole-study context: The study covered relapsing-remitting, secondary progressive and progressive-relapsing courses of multiple sclerosis.

The library was made from cDNA and included unique molecular identifiers. T cells numbering roughly 1 to 10 million yielded roughly 0.5 million cDNA molecules. Each CDR3 protein gets one entry after TCRdb re-called the PCR reads with MiXCR. The data contain around 250,000 distinct CDR3 sequences, roughly a third of them singletons. Study-wide results and limits: Among roughly 5 TRBV segments more frequent in patients than controls were TRBV5-6, TRBV5-1 and TRBV20-1.

The receptor was derived from a girl under 18 with multiple sclerosis. V gene TRBV20-1 combines with J gene TRBJ1-1, with D uncertain. The sample taken for sequencing was blood. The CDR3 reads CSARDWTEAFF. In DNA form, the CDR3 reads TGCAGTGCTAGAGATTGGACTGAAGCTTTCTTT.